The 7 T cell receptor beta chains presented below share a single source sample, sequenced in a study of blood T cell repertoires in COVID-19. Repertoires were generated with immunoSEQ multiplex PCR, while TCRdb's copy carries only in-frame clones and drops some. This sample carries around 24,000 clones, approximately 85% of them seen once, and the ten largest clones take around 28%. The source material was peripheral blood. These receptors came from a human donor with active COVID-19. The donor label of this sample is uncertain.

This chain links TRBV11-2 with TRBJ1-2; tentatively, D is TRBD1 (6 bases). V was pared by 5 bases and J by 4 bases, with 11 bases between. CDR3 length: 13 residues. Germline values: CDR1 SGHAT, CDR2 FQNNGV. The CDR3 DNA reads TGTGCCAGCAGCCCTCAGGGGATCTATGGCTACACCTTC. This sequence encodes CASSPQGIYGYTF.

CDR3 in DNA: TGTGCCAGCAGTGAAATGGGGCCCTACAATGAGCAGTTCTTC. Encoded protein: CASSEMGPYNEQFF. The V and J genes are TRBV2 and TRBJ2-1; possibly TRBD1 for D (5 bases). The CDR3 is 14 residues long. The ends were cut back, 2 bases at V and 2 bases at J, with 7 bases in the middle. The germline V gene has CDR1 SNHLY and CDR2 FYNNEI. Variable domain in full (rest from reference TRBV2 and TRBJ2-1): EPEVTQTPSHQVTQMGQEVILRCVPISNHLYFYWYRQILGQKVEFLVSFYNNEISEKSEIFDDQFSVERPDGSNFTLKIRSTKLEDSAMYFCASSEMGPYNEQFFGPGTRLTVL.

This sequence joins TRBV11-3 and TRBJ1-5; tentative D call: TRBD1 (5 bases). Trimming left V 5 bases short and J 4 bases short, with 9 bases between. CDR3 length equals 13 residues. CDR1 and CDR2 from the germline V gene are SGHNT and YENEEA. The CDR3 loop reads CASSPGENQPQHF. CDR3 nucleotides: TGTGCCAGCAGCCCGGGGGAGAATCAGCCCCAGCATTTT. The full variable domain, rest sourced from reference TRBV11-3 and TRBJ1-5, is EAGVVQSPRYKIIEKKQPVAFWCNPISGHNTLYWYLQNLGQGPELLIRYENEEAVDDSQLPKDRFSAERLKGVDSTLKIQPAELGDSAVYLCASSPGENQPQHFGDGTRLSIL.

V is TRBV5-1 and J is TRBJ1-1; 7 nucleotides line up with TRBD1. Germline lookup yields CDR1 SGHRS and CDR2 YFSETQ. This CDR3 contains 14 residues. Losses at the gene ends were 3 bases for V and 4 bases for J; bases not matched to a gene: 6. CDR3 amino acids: CASSSTGVGTEAFF. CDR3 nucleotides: TGCGCCAGCAGCTCAACAGGGGTAGGCACTGAAGCTTTCTTT.

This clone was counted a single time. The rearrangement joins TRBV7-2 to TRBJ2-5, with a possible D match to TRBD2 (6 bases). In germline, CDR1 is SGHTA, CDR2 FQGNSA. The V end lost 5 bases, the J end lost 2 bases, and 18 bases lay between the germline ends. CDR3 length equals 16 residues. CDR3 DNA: TGTGCCAGCAGCCCCGGACTTTGGGGGGATCAAGAGACCCAGTACTTC. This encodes CASSPGLWGDQETQYF.

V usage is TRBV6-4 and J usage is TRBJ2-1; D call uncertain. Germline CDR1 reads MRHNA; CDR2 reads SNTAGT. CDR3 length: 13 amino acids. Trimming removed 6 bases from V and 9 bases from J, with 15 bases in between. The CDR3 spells CASRLPLVREQFF. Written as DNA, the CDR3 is TGTGCCAGCAGACTCCCCCTAGTTCGTGAGCAGTTCTTC.

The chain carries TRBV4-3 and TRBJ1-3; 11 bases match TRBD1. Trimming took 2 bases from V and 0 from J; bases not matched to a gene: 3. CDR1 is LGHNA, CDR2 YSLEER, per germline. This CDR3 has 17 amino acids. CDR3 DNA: TGCGCCAGCAGCCAAACGGGACAGGGGGACTCTGGAAACACCATATATTTT. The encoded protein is CASSQTGQGDSGNTIYF.